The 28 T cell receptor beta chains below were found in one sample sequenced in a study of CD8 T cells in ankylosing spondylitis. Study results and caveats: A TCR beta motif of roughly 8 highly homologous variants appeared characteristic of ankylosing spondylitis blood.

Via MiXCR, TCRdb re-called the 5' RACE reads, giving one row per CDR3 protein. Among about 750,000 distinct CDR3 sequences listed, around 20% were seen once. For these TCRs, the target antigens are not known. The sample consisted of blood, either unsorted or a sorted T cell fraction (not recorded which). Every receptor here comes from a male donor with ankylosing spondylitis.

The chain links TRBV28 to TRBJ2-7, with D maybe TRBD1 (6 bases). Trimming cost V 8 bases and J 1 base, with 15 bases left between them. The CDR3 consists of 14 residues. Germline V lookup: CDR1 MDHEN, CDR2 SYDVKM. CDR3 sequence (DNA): TGTGCCAGCGTAGGGGGTAAGGGGTCCTACGAGCAGTACTTC. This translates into CASVGGKGSYEQYF.

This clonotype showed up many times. The chain's CDR3 is CASSRRGYEQYF. The DNA for the CDR3 is TGTGCCAGCAGTCGCCGAGGCTACGAGCAGTACTTC. The chain carries TRBV12-3 or TRBV12-4 and TRBJ2-7; D is uncertain. The CDR3 spans 12 residues. V dropped 5 bases and J dropped 3 bases, with 8 bases sitting between them.

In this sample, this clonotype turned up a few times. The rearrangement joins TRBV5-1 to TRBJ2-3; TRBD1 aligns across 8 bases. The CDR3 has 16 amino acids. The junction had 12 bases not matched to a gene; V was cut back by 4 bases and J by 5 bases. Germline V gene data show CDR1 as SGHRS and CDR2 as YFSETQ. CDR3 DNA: TGCGCCAGCAGCCCAGGACAGGGAAGGTCTGGAGATACGCAGTATTTT. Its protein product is CASSPGQGRSGDTQYF. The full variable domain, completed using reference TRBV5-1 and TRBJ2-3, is KAGVTQTPRYLIKTRGQQVTLSCSPISGHRSVSWYQQTPGQGLQFLFEYFSETQRNKGNFPGRFSGRQFSNSRSEMNVSTLELGDSALYLCASSPGQGRSGDTQYFGPGTRLTVL.

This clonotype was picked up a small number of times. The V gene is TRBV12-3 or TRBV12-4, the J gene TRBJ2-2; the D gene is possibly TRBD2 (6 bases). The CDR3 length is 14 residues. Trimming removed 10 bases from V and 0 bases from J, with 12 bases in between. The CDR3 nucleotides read TGTGCCACCGGGGACTTCTCGAACACCGGGGAGCTGTTTTTT. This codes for CATGDFSNTGELFF.

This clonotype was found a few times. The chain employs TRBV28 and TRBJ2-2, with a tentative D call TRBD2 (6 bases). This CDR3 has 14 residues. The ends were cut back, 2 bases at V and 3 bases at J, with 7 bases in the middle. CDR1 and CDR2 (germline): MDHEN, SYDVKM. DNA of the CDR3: TGTGCCAGCAGTTTACTAGCGTACACCGGGGAGCTGTTTTTT. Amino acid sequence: CASSLLAYTGELFF.

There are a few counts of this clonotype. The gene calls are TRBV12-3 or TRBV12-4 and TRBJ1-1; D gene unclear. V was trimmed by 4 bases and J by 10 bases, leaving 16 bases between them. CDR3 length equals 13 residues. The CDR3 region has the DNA TGTGCCAGCAGTTCCATTCCTAGGCGGGCAGCTTTCTTT. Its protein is CASSSIPRRAAFF.

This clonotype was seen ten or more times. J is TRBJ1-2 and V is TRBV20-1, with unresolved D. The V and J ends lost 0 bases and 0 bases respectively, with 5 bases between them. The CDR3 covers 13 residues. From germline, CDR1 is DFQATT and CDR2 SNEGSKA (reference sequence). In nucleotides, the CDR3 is TGCAGTGCTAGAGACCCAGCTAACTATGGCTACACCTTC. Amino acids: CSARDPANYGYTF.

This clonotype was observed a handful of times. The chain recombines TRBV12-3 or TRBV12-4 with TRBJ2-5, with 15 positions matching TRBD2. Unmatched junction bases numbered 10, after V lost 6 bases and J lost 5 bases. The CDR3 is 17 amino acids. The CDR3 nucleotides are TGTGCCAGCAGACCCGGGACTAGCGGGGGGCCGGGGGAGACCCAGTACTTC. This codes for CASRPGTSGGPGETQYF.

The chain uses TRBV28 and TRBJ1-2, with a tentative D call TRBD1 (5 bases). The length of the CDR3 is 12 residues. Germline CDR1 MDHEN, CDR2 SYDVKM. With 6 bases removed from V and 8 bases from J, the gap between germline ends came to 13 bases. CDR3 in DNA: TGTGCCAGCAGCAGCGGGACCATCGGCTACACCTTC. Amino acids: CASSSGTIGYTF.

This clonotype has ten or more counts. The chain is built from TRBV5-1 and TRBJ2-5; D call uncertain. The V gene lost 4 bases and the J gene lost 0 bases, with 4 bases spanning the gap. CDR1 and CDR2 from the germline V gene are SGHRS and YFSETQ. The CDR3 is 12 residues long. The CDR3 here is CASSHNQETQYF. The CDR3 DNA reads TGCGCCAGCAGCCACAACCAAGAGACCCAGTACTTC.

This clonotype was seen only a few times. In DNA form, the CDR3 reads TGTGCCAGCTCCTCAGAGGACAGGGGGATCTACAATGAGCAGTTCTTC. As protein: CASSSEDRGIYNEQFF. The chain has TRBV9 and TRBJ2-1, with TRBD1 matching 10 bases. The germline V gene has CDR1 SGDLS and CDR2 YYNGEE. V lost 7 bases to trimming and J lost 3 bases; unmatched junction nucleotides: 10. This CDR3 is built from 16 residues.

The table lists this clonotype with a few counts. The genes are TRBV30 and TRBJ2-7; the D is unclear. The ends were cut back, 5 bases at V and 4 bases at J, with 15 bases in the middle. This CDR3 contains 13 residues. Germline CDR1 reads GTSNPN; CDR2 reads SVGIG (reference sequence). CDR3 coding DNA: TGTGCCTGGGGGCAGAGTAGGATTTACGAGCAGTACTTC. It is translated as CAWGQSRIYEQYF.

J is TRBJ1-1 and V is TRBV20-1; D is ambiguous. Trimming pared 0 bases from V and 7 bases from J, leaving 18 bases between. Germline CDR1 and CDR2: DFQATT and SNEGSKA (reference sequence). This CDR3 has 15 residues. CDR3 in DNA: TGCAGTGCTAGAGATCGGGTTCCCCAGGAGGGTGAAGCTTTCTTT. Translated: CSARDRVPQEGEAFF.

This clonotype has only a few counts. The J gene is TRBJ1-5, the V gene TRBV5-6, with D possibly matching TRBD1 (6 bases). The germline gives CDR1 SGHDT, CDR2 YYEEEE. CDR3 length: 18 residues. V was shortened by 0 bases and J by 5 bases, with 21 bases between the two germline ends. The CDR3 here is CASSLANAGANWDQPQHF. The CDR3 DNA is TGTGCCAGCAGCTTGGCCAATGCAGGGGCCAATTGGGATCAGCCCCAGCATTTT.

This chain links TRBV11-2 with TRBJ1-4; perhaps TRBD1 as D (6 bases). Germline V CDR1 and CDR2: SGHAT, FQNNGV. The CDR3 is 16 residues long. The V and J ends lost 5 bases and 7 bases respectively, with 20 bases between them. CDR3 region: CASSPQGNGLFEKLFF. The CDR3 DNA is TGTGCCAGCAGCCCTCAGGGGAACGGATTGTTTGAAAAACTGTTTTTT. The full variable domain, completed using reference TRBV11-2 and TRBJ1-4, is EAGVAQSPRYKIIEKRQSVAFWCNPISGHATLYWYQQILGQGPKLLIQFQNNGVVDDSQLPKDRFSAERLKGVDSTLKIQPAKLEDSAVYLCASSPQGNGLFEKLFFGSGTQLSVL.

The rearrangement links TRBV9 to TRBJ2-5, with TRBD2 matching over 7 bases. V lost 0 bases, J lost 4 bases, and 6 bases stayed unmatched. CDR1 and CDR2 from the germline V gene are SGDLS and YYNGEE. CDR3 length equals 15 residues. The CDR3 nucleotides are TGTGCCAGCAGCGTAGGTGCGGGAGACAGAGAGACCCAGTACTTC. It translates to CASSVGAGDRETQYF. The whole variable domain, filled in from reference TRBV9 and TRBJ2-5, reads DSGVTQTPKHLITATGQRVTLRCSPRSGDLSVYWYQQSLDQGLQFLIQYYNGEERAKGNILERFSAQQFPDLHSELNLSSLELGDSALYFCASSVGAGDRETQYFGPGTRLLVL.

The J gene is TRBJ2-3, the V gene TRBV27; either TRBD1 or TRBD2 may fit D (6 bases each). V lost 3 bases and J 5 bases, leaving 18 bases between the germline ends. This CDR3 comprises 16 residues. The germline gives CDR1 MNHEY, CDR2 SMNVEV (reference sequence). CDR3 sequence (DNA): TGTGCCAGCAGTTTCTCCGCACAGGGAGGTAGAGATACGCAGTATTTT. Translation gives CASSFSAQGGRDTQYF.

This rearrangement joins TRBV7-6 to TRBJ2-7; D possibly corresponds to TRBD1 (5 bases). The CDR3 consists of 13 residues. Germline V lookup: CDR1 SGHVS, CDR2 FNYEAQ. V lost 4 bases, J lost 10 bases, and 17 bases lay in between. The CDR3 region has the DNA TGTGCCAGCAGCTCCCTAGAGGCTGACAGTCAGTACTTC. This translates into CASSSLEADSQYF.

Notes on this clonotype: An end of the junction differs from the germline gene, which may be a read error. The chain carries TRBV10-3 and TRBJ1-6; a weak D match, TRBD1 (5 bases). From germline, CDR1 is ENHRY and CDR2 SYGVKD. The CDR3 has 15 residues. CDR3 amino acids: CTISESQGESSPLHF. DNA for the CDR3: TGTACCATCAGTGAGTCGCAGGGCGAGAGCTCACCCCTCCACTTT.

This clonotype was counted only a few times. This CDR3 is CSARYGLAGVTGELFF. DNA for the CDR3: TGCAGTGCTAGATATGGGCTAGCGGGAGTTACCGGGGAGCTGTTTTTT. The chain combines TRBV20-1 with TRBJ2-2; 10 bases align to TRBD2. The CDR3 has 16 residues. The germline V gene encodes CDR1 DFQATT and CDR2 SNEGSKA (reference sequence). Trimming took 2 bases from V and 5 from J; bases not matched to a gene: 8.

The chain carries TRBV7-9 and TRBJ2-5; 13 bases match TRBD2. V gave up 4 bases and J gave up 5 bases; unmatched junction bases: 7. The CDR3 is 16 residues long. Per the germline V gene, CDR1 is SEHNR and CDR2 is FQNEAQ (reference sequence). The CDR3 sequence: CASSSGLAGDMETQYF. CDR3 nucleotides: TGTGCCAGCAGCTCCGGACTAGCGGGAGATATGGAGACCCAGTACTTC.

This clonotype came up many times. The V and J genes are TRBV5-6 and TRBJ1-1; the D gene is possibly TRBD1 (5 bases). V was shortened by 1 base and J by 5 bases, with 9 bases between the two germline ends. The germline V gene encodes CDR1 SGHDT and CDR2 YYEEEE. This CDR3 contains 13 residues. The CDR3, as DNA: TGTGCCAGCAGCTTGCGGGGGTCAACTGAAGCTTTCTTT. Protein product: CASSLRGSTEAFF.

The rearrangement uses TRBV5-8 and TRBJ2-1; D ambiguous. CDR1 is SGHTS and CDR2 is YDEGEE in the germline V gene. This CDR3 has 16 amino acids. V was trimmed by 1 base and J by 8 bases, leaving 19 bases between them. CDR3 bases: TGTGCCAGCAGCTTGAGTAGGGTAGCAAGGAGAGATGAGCAGTTCTTC. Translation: CASSLSRVARRDEQFF.

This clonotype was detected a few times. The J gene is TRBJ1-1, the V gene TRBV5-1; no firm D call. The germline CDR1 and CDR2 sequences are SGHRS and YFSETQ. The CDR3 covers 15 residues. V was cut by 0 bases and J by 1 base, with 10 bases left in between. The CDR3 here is CASSLVDGANTEAFF. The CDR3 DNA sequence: TGCGCCAGCAGCTTGGTGGACGGTGCGAACACTGAAGCTTTCTTT. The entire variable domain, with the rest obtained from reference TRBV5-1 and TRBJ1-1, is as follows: KAGVTQTPRYLIKTRGQQVTLSCSPISGHRSVSWYQQTPGQGLQFLFEYFSETQRNKGNFPGRFSGRQFSNSRSEMNVSTLELGDSALYLCASSLVDGANTEAFFGQGTRLTVV.

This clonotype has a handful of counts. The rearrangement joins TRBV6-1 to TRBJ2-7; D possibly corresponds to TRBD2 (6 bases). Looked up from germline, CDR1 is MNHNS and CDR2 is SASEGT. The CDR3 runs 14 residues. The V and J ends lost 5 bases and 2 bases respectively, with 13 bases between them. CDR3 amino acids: CASSSGDSPYEQYF. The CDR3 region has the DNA TGTGCCAGCAGTAGTGGGGACTCTCCCTACGAGCAGTACTTC.

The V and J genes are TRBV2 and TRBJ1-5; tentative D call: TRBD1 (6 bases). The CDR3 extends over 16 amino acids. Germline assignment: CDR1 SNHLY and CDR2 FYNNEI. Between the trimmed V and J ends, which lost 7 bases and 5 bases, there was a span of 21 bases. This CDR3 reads CASTTRRQAGDQPQHF. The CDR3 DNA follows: TGTGCCAGCACTACTCGACGACAGGCCGGGGATCAGCCCCAGCATTTT.

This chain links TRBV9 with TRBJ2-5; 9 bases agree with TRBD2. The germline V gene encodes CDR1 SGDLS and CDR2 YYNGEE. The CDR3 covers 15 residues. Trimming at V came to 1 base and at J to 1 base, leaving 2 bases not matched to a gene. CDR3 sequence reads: CASSVSSGAQETQYF. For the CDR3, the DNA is TGTGCCAGCAGCGTATCTAGCGGGGCCCAAGAGACCCAGTACTTC. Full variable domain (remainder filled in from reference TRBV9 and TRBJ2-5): DSGVTQTPKHLITATGQRVTLRCSPRSGDLSVYWYQQSLDQGLQFLIQYYNGEERAKGNILERFSAQQFPDLHSELNLSSLELGDSALYFCASSVSSGAQETQYFGPGTRLLVL.

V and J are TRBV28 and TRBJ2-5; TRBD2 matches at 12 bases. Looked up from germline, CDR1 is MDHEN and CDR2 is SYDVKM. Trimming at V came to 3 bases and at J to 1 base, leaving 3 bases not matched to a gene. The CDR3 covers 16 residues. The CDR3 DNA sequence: TGTGCCAGCAGTTTGCTAGCGGGAGGGTCCCAAGAGACCCAGTACTTC. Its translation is CASSLLAGGSQETQYF. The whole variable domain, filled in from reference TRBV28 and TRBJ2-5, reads DVKVTQSSRYLVKRTGEKVFLECVQDMDHENMFWYRQDPGLGLRLIYFSYDVKMKEKGDIPEGYSVSREKKERFSLILESASTNQTSMYLCASSLLAGGSQETQYFGPGTRLLVL.